Listed below are T cell receptor beta chains from one sample, sequenced in a study of cytomegalovirus exposure and HLA in healthy donors. The protocol was immunoSEQ multiplex PCR, while the TCRdb copy is restricted to in-frame clones and leaves out a portion. Counted here are 75,000 to 100,000 clones, approximately 74% occurring once; the ten biggest clones make up approximately 1.8%. Sequencing was performed on PBMCs. These receptor sequences come from a male donor in good health and CMV-seronegative. Each CDR3 is given with its conserved first and last residue. D genes are given only for firm matches. Part of the rows lack a size; the others show once, few, many or a class for expanded clones.

clone_size	v_call	j_call	d_call	cdr3_aa	cdr3_nt
NA	TRBV2	TRBJ2-7	NA	CASTERWQSYEQYF	TGTGCCAGCACCGAGAGGTGGCAGTCCTACGAGCAGTACTTC
NA	TRBV9	TRBJ1-4	TRBD1	CASSVTGGLEKLFF	TGTGCCAGCAGCGTAACAGGGGGCCTTGAAAAACTGTTTTTT
NA	TRBV7-2	TRBJ2-5	NA	CASSLVFAETQYF	TGTGCCAGCAGCTTAGTTTTCGCGGAGACCCAGTACTTC
once	TRBV30	TRBJ1-3	NA	CAWSRGGGNTIYF	TGTGCCTGGAGTCGAGGAGGAGGAAACACCATATATTTT
NA	TRBV2	TRBJ1-4	TRBD1	CASLQGDRITTNEKLFF	TGTGCCAGCCTTCAGGGGGACAGAATAACAACTAATGAAAAACTGTTTTTT
NA	TRBV7-8	TRBJ2-2	TRBD2	CASSSRGTSGRTNTGELFF	TGTGCCAGCAGCTCTAGGGGGACTAGCGGGAGAACGAACACCGGGGAGCTGTTTTTT
few	TRBV10-3	TRBJ1-1	TRBD1	CATWDRVRTEAFF	TGTGCCACCTGGGACAGGGTGAGAACTGAAGCTTTCTTT
NA	TRBV28	TRBJ1-2	TRBD1	CASITDRGRGYGYTF	TGTGCCAGCATTACCGACAGGGGGAGAGGCTATGGCTACACCTTC
few	TRBV30	TRBJ2-7	NA	CAWSVAGEQYF	TGTGCCTGGAGTGTAGCAGGCGAGCAGTACTTC
NA	TRBV19	TRBJ1-1	NA	CASTPRTVNTEAFF	TGTGCCAGTACCCCAAGGACAGTGAACACTGAAGCTTTCTTT
NA	TRBV19	TRBJ2-7	TRBD1	CASSADREFYEQYF	TGTGCCAGTAGTGCGGACAGGGAGTTCTACGAGCAGTACTTC
NA	TRBV6-6	TRBJ2-2	TRBD2	CASGRSGRDTGELFF	TGTGCCAGCGGTCGTAGCGGGAGGGACACCGGGGAGCTGTTTTTT
NA	TRBV30	TRBJ1-6	NA	CAWSLIVNSPLHF	TGTGCCTGGAGTCTAATAGTCAATTCACCCCTCCACTTT
NA	TRBV11-3	TRBJ2-1	TRBD2	CASSLGFASGDEQFF	TGTGCCAGCAGCTTAGGGTTCGCTAGCGGGGATGAGCAGTTCTTC
once	TRBV27	TRBJ2-2	NA	CASSLYGVQVNTGELFF	TGTGCCAGCAGTTTATATGGGGTACAGGTGAACACCGGGGAGCTGTTTTTT
NA	TRBV6-4	TRBJ1-2	NA	CASSVEFGENYGYTF	TGTGCCAGCAGTGTTGAGTTTGGAGAGAACTATGGCTACACCTTC
NA	TRBV7-2	TRBJ2-7	NA	CASSPVGGGSQGYEQYF	TGTGCCAGCAGCCCCGTCGGGGGCGGGAGCCAGGGGTACGAGCAGTACTTC
NA	TRBV6-5	TRBJ2-5	TRBD1	CASRRGQLPQETQYF	TGTGCCAGCAGACGGGGACAGCTCCCCCAAGAGACCCAGTACTTC
NA	TRBV23-1	TRBJ2-7	NA	CASSQDPLGETYEQYF	TGCGCCAGCAGTCAAGATCCCCTAGGAGAGACCTACGAGCAGTACTTC
NA	TRBV7-6	TRBJ2-1	TRBD2	CASSLVASGSRNEQFF	TGTGCCAGCAGCTTAGTGGCTAGCGGGAGTCGGAATGAGCAGTTCTTC
NA	TRBV5-1	TRBJ2-7	NA	CASSRDPWIGYEQYF	TGCGCCAGCAGCCGGGATCCCTGGATCGGCTACGAGCAGTACTTC
NA	TRBV5-1	TRBJ1-4	TRBD1	CASSRDRGRGEKLFF	TGCGCCAGCAGCCGGGACAGGGGGCGAGGTGAAAAACTGTTTTTT
few	TRBV7-2	TRBJ2-7	TRBD1	CASSGTGAYEQYF	TGTGCCAGCAGCGGGACAGGGGCCTACGAGCAGTACTTC